This T cell receptor (beta chain) was profiled in a study of blood T cells in healthy people across ages. A second roughly 6 to 11 cycle PCR used barcoded and J-beta primers. Using its own MiXCR run on the 5' RACE reads, TCRdb lists one record per CDR3 protein. The sample holds about 640,000 distinct CDR3 sequences, approximately 30% seen once. This clonotype was counted many times. The CDR3 runs 14 residues. Trimming removed 5 bases from V and 8 bases from J; junction bases left unmatched: 6. The gene calls are TRBV12-3 or TRBV12-4 and TRBJ1-6, with 7 bases identical to TRBD1. Sequenced material: blood. This sequence was found in a woman of 80 years or more in good health. The CDR3 nucleotides read TGTGCCAGCAGTCCCCGACAGGGTCATTCACCCCTCCACTTT. This translates into CASSPRQGHSPLHF.